The source of this T cell receptor (beta chain) is a study of early T cells in non-severe SARS-CoV-2 infection. The overall study: The authors sequenced bulk RNA from unsorted whole blood, leaving chains unpaired.

V lost 5 bases to trimming and J lost 9 bases, with 14 bases between them. Germline assignment: CDR1 SGHTA and CDR2 FQGNSA. CDR3 size: 13 residues. TCRdb independently ran MiXCR on the 5' RACE reads; one entry per CDR3 protein. The table shows tens of thousands of distinct CDR3 sequences, with around 12% occurring only once. The chain is built from TRBV7-2 and TRBJ2-4; D remains ambiguous. Sequenced material: whole blood, taken at baseline. The receptor was derived from an adult who was a healthcare worker with PCR-confirmed SARS-CoV-2 infection or an uninfected control (not recorded which). The donor label of this sample is uncertain. The CDR3 DNA is TGTGCCAGCAGCACGGTCACGTCCAGCATTCAGTACTTC. Protein: CASSTVTSSIQYF. Full variable domain (outside the CDR3, taken from reference TRBV7-2 and TRBJ2-4): GAGVSQSPSNKVTEKGKDVELRCDPISGHTALYWYRQSLGQGLEFLIYFQGNSAPDKSGLPSDRFSAERTGGSVSTLTIQRTQQEDSAVYLCASSTVTSSIQYFGAGTRLSVL.